This T cell receptor beta chain was obtained from a study of blood T cell repertoires in COVID-19. In the study overall: The origin of the acute and convalescent COVID-19 samples was the United States, Italy and Spain. T cells, B-cell-depleted T cells, or PBMCs supplied cDNA or gDNA.

The germline gives CDR1 LNHDA, CDR2 SQIVND (reference sequence). Trimming removed 10 bases from V and 9 bases from J; junction bases left unmatched: 16. The CDR3 consists of 14 residues. Original analysis: Amplification of reference gene primers was used by the study to estimate nucleated cell counts. Using immunoSEQ multiplex PCR, the repertoire was profiled, and TCRdb retains in-frame clones only, with some absent. V, J and clone size derive from that table, while D and trimming were established from the DNA sequence. The profile covers 250,000 to 350,000 clones, with about nine tenths appearing a single time and 2% to 2.5% taken by the ten largest. Seattle's cohort entered during active infection and was followed longitudinally.

The clonotype was recovered from a woman aged 30 to 39 with COVID-19, enrolled during active disease. Input material: peripheral blood. The chain links TRBV19 to TRBJ2-7; 9 positions agree with TRBD1. In DNA form, the CDR3 reads TGTGCCACCAGAACACAGGGGGCCGTCGGATCGCAGTACTTC. Protein product: CATRTQGAVGSQYF.